The T cell receptor beta chain under discussion was sequenced for a study of T cell changes during pregnancy in multiple sclerosis. Unmatched junction bases numbered 12, after V lost 0 bases and J lost 0 bases. The CDR3 has 19 amino acids. Germline CDR1 is GTSNPN and CDR2 is SVGIG (reference sequence). This table comes from immunoSEQ multiplex PCR, and its TCRdb copy is limited to in-frame clones, with some not included. The data contain approximately 44,000 clones, around 90% of them singletons. The sequence derives from a female donor with multiple sclerosis, enrolled in a pregnancy study. The specimen was CD4+ T cells from peripheral blood mononuclear cells, collected before pregnancy. The chain employs TRBV30 and TRBJ2-3, with 10 bases aligning to TRBD2. The CDR3 reads CAWSVSSGSWARSTDTQYF. The CDR3 nucleotides read TGTGCCTGGAGTGTATCTAGCGGGAGTTGGGCGAGGAGCACAGATACGCAGTATTTT.